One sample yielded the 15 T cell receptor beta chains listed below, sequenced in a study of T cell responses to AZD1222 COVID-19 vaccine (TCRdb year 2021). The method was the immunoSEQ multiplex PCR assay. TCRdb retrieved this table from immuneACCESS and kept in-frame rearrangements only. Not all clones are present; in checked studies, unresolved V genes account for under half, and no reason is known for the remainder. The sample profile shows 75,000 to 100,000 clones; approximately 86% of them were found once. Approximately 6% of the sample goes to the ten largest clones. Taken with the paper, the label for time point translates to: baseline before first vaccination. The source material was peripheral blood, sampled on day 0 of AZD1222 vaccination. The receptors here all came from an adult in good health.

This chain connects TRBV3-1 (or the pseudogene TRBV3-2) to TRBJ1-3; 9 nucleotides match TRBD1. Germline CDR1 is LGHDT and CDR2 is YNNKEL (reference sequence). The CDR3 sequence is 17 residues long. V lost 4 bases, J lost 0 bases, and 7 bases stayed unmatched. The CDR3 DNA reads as TGTGCCAGCAGCCCCACCGGGACAGGGATCTCTGGAAACACCATATATTTT. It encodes CASSPTGTGISGNTIYF.

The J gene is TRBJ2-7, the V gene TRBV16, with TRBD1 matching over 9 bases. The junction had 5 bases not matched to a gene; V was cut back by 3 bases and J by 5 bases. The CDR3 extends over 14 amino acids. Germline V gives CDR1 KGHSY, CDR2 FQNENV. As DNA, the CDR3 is TGTGCCAGCAGCCACCACAGGGGGCGAAACGAGCAGTACTTC. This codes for CASSHHRGRNEQYF. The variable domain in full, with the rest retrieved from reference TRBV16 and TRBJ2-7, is GEEVAQTPKHLVRGEGQKAKLYCAPIKGHSYVFWYQQVLKNEFKFLISFQNENVFDETGMPKERFSAKCLPNSPCSLEIQATKLEDSAVYFCASSHHRGRNEQYFGPGTRLTVT.

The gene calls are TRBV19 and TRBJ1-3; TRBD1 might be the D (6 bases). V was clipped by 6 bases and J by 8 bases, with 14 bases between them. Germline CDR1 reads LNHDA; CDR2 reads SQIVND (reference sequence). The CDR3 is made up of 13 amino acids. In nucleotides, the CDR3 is TGTGCCAGTAGACAAGGACAGATTGACACCATATATTTT. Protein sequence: CASRQGQIDTIYF. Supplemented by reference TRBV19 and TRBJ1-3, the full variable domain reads DGGITQSPKYLFRKEGQNVTLSCEQNLNHDAMYWYRQDPGQGLRLIYYSQIVNDFQKGDIAEGYSVSREKKESFPLTVTSAQKNPTAFYLCASRQGQIDTIYFGEGSWLTVV.

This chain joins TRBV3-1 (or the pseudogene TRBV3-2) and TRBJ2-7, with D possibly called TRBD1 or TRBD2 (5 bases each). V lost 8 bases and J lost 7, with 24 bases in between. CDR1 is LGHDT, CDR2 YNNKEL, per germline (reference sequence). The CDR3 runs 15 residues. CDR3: CASGAVSGIRGEQYF. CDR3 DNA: TGTGCCAGCGGGGCGGTTTCCGGAATACGGGGTGAGCAGTACTTC.

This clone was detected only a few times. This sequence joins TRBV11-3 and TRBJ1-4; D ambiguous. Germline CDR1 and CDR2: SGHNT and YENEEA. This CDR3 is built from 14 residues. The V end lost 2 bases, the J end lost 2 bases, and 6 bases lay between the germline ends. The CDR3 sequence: CASSLSNTNEKLFF. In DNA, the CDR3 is TGTGCCAGCAGCTTATCCAATACTAATGAAAAACTGTTTTTT.

CDR3 DNA sequence: TGTGCCAGCAGCTTAGGGGTGGGGAGCACTGAAGCTTTCTTT. This encodes CASSLGVGSTEAFF. V usage is TRBV7-8 and J usage is TRBJ1-1, with D hard to call. Looked up from germline, CDR1 is SGHVS and CDR2 is FQNEAQ. V was clipped by 1 base and J by 4 bases, with 10 bases between them. The CDR3 extends over 14 amino acids.

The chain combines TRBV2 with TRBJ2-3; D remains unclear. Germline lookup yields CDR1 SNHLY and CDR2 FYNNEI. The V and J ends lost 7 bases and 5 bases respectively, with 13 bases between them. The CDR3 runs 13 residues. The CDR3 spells CASKGHLEDTQYF. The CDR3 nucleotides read TGTGCCAGCAAGGGCCACTTAGAAGATACGCAGTATTTT.

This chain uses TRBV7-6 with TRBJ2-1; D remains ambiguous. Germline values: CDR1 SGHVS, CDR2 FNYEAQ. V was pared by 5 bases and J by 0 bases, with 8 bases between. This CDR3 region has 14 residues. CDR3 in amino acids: CASSPYRSYNEQFF. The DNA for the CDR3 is TGTGCCAGCAGCCCTTACCGCTCCTACAATGAGCAGTTCTTC.

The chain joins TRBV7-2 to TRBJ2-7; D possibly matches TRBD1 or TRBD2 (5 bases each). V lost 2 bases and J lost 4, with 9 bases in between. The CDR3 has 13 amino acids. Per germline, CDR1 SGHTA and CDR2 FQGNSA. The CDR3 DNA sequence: TGTGCCAGCAGCTTAAGTGGGGGATACGAGCAGTACTTC. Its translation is CASSLSGGYEQYF.

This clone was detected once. DNA of the CDR3: TGTGCCAGCAGCCACCGAGGGCAGGGGGGTGCCCAATACAATGAGCAGTTCTTC. It codes for CASSHRGQGGAQYNEQFF. This chain joins TRBV7-9 and TRBJ2-1, with D possibly being TRBD1 (7 bases). V was clipped by 5 bases and J by 4 bases, with 24 bases between them. There are 18 residues in the CDR3. The germline V gene encodes CDR1 SEHNR and CDR2 FQNEAQ (reference sequence).

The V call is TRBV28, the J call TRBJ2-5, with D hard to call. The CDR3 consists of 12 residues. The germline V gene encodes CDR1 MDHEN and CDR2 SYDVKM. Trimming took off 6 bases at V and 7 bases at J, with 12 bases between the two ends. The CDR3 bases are TGTGCCAGCAGCTCCCCCAGGTTGACCCAGTACTTC. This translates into CASSSPRLTQYF. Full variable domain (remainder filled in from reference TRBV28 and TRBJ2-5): DVKVTQSSRYLVKRTGEKVFLECVQDMDHENMFWYRQDPGLGLRLIYFSYDVKMKEKGDIPEGYSVSREKKERFSLILESASTNQTSMYLCASSSPRLTQYFGPGTRLLVL.

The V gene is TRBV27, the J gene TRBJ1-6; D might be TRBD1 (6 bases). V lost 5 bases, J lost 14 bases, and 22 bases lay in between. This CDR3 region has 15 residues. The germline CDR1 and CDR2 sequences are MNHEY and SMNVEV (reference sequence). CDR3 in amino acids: CASSPQIQGPGSLHF. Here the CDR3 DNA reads TGTGCCAGCAGTCCGCAAATCCAGGGGCCGGGGTCCCTCCACTTT.

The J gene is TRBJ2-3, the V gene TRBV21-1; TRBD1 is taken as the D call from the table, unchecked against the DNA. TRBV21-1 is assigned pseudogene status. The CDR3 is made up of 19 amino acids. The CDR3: CASTSAPLGQGGSTDTQYF. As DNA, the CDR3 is TGTGCCAGCACCTCAGCCCCGCTCGGACAGGGGGGGAGCACAGATACGCAGTATTTT.

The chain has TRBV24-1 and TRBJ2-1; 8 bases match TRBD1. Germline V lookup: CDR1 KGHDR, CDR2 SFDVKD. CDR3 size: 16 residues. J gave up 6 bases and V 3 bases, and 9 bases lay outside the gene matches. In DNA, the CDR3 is TGTGCCACCAGTGATACAGGGGGTCCCCGGGGCAATGAGCAGTTCTTC. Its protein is CATSDTGGPRGNEQFF.

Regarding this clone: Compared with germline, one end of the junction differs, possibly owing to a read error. CDR3 coding DNA: TGTGCCAGCAGTCTATCGACAAGGACACACGAGCAGTACTTC. Encoded protein: CASSLSTRTHEQYF. V is TRBV27 and J is TRBJ2-7; D is possibly TRBD1 (5 bases). Germline V lookup: CDR1 MNHEY, CDR2 SMNVEV (reference sequence). The CDR3 loop spans 14 amino acids.